Listed here are 7 T cell receptor beta chains from one sample, sequenced in a study of cytomegalovirus exposure and HLA in healthy donors. Primers: 60 Vbeta forward and 13 Jbeta reverse. The data were produced by immunoSEQ multiplex PCR, yet TCRdb's version contains in-frame clones alone and is incomplete. The sample records 200,000 to 250,000 clones, 76% being singletons. The sequenced sample was PBMCs. The receptor source for this set is a man younger than 30 in good health and CMV-seronegative.

CDR3 nucleotide sequence: TGTGCCAGCAGTGAACGGGAGCAAGAAAAACTGTTTTTT. Its protein is CASSEREQEKLFF. The J gene is TRBJ1-4, the V gene TRBV2; D call uncertain. The CDR3 spans 13 residues. Germline V gene data show CDR1 as SNHLY and CDR2 as FYNNEI. V lost 2 bases, J lost 8 bases, and 9 bases lay in between.

The rearrangement joins TRBV6-1 to TRBJ2-7, with D possibly matching TRBD1 (6 bases). V lost 0 bases, J lost 2 bases, and 14 bases lay in between. CDR3 length: 16 residues. Germline-derived CDR1 and CDR2 are MNHNS and SASEGT. The CDR3 DNA sequence: TGTGCCAGCAGTGAAGCACTTGGACAGCGTACCTACGAGCAGTACTTC. Translation gives CASSEALGQRTYEQYF.

This clone came up once. The chain recombines TRBV10-3 with TRBJ2-3, with a tentative D call TRBD2 (5 bases). This CDR3 comprises 14 residues. The V end was cut by 4 bases, the J end by 3 bases, with 11 bases between. In germline, CDR1 is ENHRY, CDR2 SYGVKD. CDR3 DNA sequence: TGTGCCATCAGTGCCGGGATCACGACAGATACGCAGTATTTT. It encodes CAISAGITTDTQYF.

Only one count was recorded for this clone. The chain recombines TRBV27 with TRBJ1-1, with D perhaps TRBD1 (6 bases). Trimming took 2 bases from V and 4 from J, leaving 14 bases between them. The CDR3 is 15 residues long. Germline CDR1 MNHEY, CDR2 SMNVEV (reference sequence). The CDR3 DNA is TGTGCCAGCAGTTTACAAAGGGGGATGAGCACTGAAGCTTTCTTT. It yields the protein CASSLQRGMSTEAFF.

J is TRBJ1-2 and V is TRBV5-6, with 8 bases aligning to TRBD1. The germline V gene has CDR1 SGHDT and CDR2 YYEEEE. There are 16 residues in the CDR3. Trimming took 0 bases from V and 7 from J; bases not matched to a gene: 11. CDR3 protein: CASSLEVQGAFGGYTF. CDR3 DNA: TGTGCCAGCAGCTTGGAGGTTCAGGGGGCGTTTGGTGGCTACACCTTC.

The V and J genes are TRBV6-1 and TRBJ1-3, with 7 bases that match TRBD1. The CDR3 has 17 amino acids. Germline CDR1 is MNHNS and CDR2 is SASEGT. The V and J ends lost 0 bases and 0 bases, in that order; junction bases with no gene match: 5. In DNA form, the CDR3 reads TGTGCCAGCAGTGAAGCGAAGGGACAGCGCTCTGGAAACACCATATATTTT. This sequence encodes CASSEAKGQRSGNTIYF.

Here the CDR3 reads CASSYAGVRNEQFF. DNA of the CDR3: TGTGCCAGCAGTTACGCGGGAGTGCGAAATGAGCAGTTCTTC. This chain uses TRBV6-6 with TRBJ2-1, with 7 bases fitting TRBD2. CDR3 length: 14 amino acids. V gave up 2 bases and J gave up 7 bases; unmatched junction bases: 5. Germline CDR1 and CDR2: MNHNY and SVGAGI (reference sequence).